Following are 12 T cell receptor beta chains from one sample sequenced in a study of cytomegalovirus exposure and HLA in healthy donors. The primer mix had 60 Vbeta and 13 Jbeta primers. Method: immunoSEQ multiplex PCR; TCRdb's copy keeps in-frame clones and lacks some. The table records about 160,000 clones, roughly four fifths of them present only once. The sequencing sample was made of PBMCs. These TCRs come from a female donor in good health and CMV-seronegative.

The CDR3 DNA reads TGTGCCAGCAGCTTGATGGAGTCCAAGGGCTACACCTTC. Residues: CASSLMESKGYTF. The V and J genes are TRBV7-9 and TRBJ1-2; D not certain. The V end lost 3 bases, the J end lost 8 bases, and 13 bases lay between the germline ends. The CDR3 sequence is 13 residues long. The germline V gene has CDR1 SEHNR and CDR2 FQNEAQ (reference sequence).

V usage is TRBV29-1 and J usage is TRBJ1-5, with D tentatively TRBD1 (6 bases). The germline V gene has CDR1 SQVTM and CDR2 ANQGSEA. Trimming pared 6 bases from V and 5 bases from J, leaving 17 bases between. This CDR3 has 14 amino acids. Here the CDR3 reads CSVSYSGVDQPQHF. The CDR3 DNA reads TGCAGCGTCTCCTATTCAGGGGTAGATCAGCCCCAGCATTTT.

CDR3 DNA: TGCGCCAGCAGCTTGGGACTAGCGGGAGATGGGGATACGCAGTATTTT. It encodes CASSLGLAGDGDTQYF. The J gene is TRBJ2-3, the V gene TRBV5-1; 12 nucleotides agree with TRBD2. CDR1 is SGHRS and CDR2 is YFSETQ in the germline V gene. The CDR3 is 16 amino acids. The ends lost 0 bases at V and 6 bases at J; junction bases unmatched: 5. Full variable domain (remainder filled in from reference TRBV5-1 and TRBJ2-3): KAGVTQTPRYLIKTRGQQVTLSCSPISGHRSVSWYQQTPGQGLQFLFEYFSETQRNKGNFPGRFSGRQFSNSRSEMNVSTLELGDSALYLCASSLGLAGDGDTQYFGPGTRLTVL.

The J gene is TRBJ1-2, the V gene TRBV18, with D maybe TRBD1 (6 bases). The germline V and J ends were trimmed by 1 base and 3 bases, with 9 bases remaining between them. Germline lookup yields CDR1 KGHSH and CDR2 LQKENI. The CDR3 length is 14 residues. CDR3 sequence (DNA): TGTGCCAGCTCACCACAGGGGGTTGACTATGGCTACACCTTC. Translation gives CASSPQGVDYGYTF.

This chain uses TRBV6-6 with TRBJ1-2; 7 bases are a match to TRBD1. The junction had 7 bases not matched to a gene; V was cut back by 6 bases and J by 6 bases. Germline V gene lookup returns CDR1 MNHNY and CDR2 SVGAGI (reference sequence). CDR3 length equals 13 residues. The CDR3 bases are TGTGCCAGCAGCTGGGACAGTACTAATGGCTACACCTTC. Encoded protein: CASSWDSTNGYTF.

The rearrangement links TRBV6-5 to TRBJ1-1; D possibly corresponds to TRBD1 (5 bases). From germline, CDR1 is MNHEY and CDR2 SVGAGI. V was shortened by 2 bases and J by 5 bases, with 9 bases between the two germline ends. This CDR3 comprises 13 residues. The CDR3 nucleotides are TGTGCCAGCAGTTACGGGGCAGGGACTGAAGCTTTCTTT. Amino acids: CASSYGAGTEAFF.

The V and J genes are TRBV7-2 and TRBJ2-3; 10 positions match TRBD2. Germline V gives CDR1 SGHTA, CDR2 FQGNSA. The V segment lost 5 bases and the J segment 5 bases; nucleotides outside the gene matches: 10. CDR3 length: 16 residues. The CDR3 region is CASSQPSGSGEDTQYF. The CDR3 bases are TGTGCCAGCAGCCAGCCTAGCGGGAGTGGGGAAGATACGCAGTATTTT.

The V and J genes are TRBV15 and TRBJ1-4; TRBD1 is a possible D gene (5 bases). The CDR3 totals 16 residues. With 1 base removed from V and 5 bases from J, the gap between germline ends came to 14 bases. The germline gives CDR1 LNHNV, CDR2 YYDKDF (reference sequence). The CDR3 protein is CATSRGGAGGNEKLFF. The CDR3, as DNA: TGTGCCACCAGCAGAGGGGGTGCGGGGGGAAATGAAAAACTGTTTTTT.

The chain links TRBV9 to TRBJ1-5; D remains unclear. The CDR3 consists of 14 residues. CDR1 is SGDLS and CDR2 is YYNGEE in the germline V gene. V gave up 0 bases and J gave up 9 bases, with 13 bases separating them. The CDR3 DNA follows: TGTGCCAGCAGCGTAGGGGAGGGCCTAGGGCCCCAGCATTTT. It is translated as CASSVGEGLGPQHF.

This clone was detected only a few times. V gene TRBV28 combines with J gene TRBJ2-1, with 9 bases matching TRBD1. Trimming at V came to 0 bases and at J to 6 bases, leaving 3 bases not matched to a gene. This CDR3 comprises 15 residues. Germline V gives CDR1 MDHEN, CDR2 SYDVKM. The CDR3 region has the DNA TGTGCCAGCAGTTTATGGCCGGACAGGGGCAATGAGCAGTTCTTC. Encoded protein: CASSLWPDRGNEQFF.

The chain carries TRBV29-1 and TRBJ2-1; D gene uncertain. The germline V gene has CDR1 SQVTM and CDR2 ANQGSEA. The V end was cut by 0 bases, the J end by 2 bases, with 11 bases between. The CDR3 has 15 residues. Here the CDR3 reads CSVEDGRSPYNEQFF. The CDR3 DNA follows: TGCAGCGTTGAAGATGGCCGGAGCCCCTACAATGAGCAGTTCTTC.

The rearrangement joins TRBV5-5 to TRBJ1-2; D perhaps matches TRBD1 (5 bases). The V and J ends lost 2 bases and 0 bases respectively, with 11 bases between them. The CDR3 extends over 15 amino acids. From germline, CDR1 is SGHKS and CDR2 YYEKEE (reference sequence). The CDR3, as DNA: TGTGCCAGCAGCTTTTCGGGGGGTTCTAACTATGGCTACACCTTC. Translation: CASSFSGGSNYGYTF.